This TCR beta chain is from a study of memory CD4+ T cells and cytomegalovirus serostatus. Regarding the study as a whole: Of 150 to 200 reported CMV TCRbeta sequences, roughly 67 were found in memory CD4+ repertoires.

This clone has at least ten counts. Its matching antigen is unknown. The sort gate was single viable CD3+CD4+CD8-CD45RO+ cells for memory CD4+ T cells. CD4+ T cells were isolated by positive magnetic selection. The CDR3 totals 13 residues. V shed 6 bases, J shed 4 bases, and the junction held 5 bases outside the gene matches. Germline V gene lookup returns CDR1 SQVTM and CDR2 ANQGSEA. The data were produced by immunoSEQ multiplex PCR, yet TCRdb's version contains in-frame clones alone and is incomplete. The sample yields 40,000 to 55,000 clones, over 65% seen once. Sequencing was performed on memory CD4+ T cells from blood. This chain uses TRBV29-1 with TRBJ2-2; TRBD1 aligns across 7 bases. This TCR was recovered from an adult in good health and CMV-seronegative. DNA of the CDR3: TGCAGCGTGGGCAGGGGGACCACCGGGGAGCTGTTTTTT. Protein sequence: CSVGRGTTGELFF.